The 29 T cell receptor beta chains presented below share a single source sample, sequenced in a study of PD-1 blockade in classical Hodgkin lymphoma. Indicated time point: cycle 4 day 1 (C4D1), after six to seven weeks of nivolumab. There was relapse after autologous stem cell transplantation in every patient, and there was variation in brentuximab vedotin exposure. Magnetic depletion of unwanted cells isolated CD4+ T cells from thawed PBMCs. The table came from immunoSEQ multiplex PCR; TCRdb's copy has only in-frame clones and leaves some out. The sample records 25,000 to 30,000 clones, around 83% being singletons. Here the sequenced sample was CD4+ T cells from blood, taken before the fourth cycle of nivolumab. The source of these receptors is a human donor with classical Hodgkin lymphoma.

V gene TRBV4-2 combines with J gene TRBJ2-1; D gene unclear. This CDR3 has 16 residues. Trimming pared 2 bases from V and 0 bases from J, leaving 11 bases between. Per the germline V gene, CDR1 is LGHNA and CDR2 is YNFKEQ. The CDR3 bases are TGTGCCAGCAGCCAATATTCGGGCAGCTCCTACAATGAGCAGTTCTTC. It translates to CASSQYSGSSYNEQFF.

The V call is TRBV10-3, the J call TRBJ2-2; D is uncertain. Trimming took 10 bases from V and 4 from J, leaving 13 bases between them. The CDR3 sequence is 13 residues long. Germline CDR1 is ENHRY and CDR2 is SYGVKD. The CDR3 protein is CATRLDPTGELFF. CDR3 bases: TGTGCCACGAGGCTAGACCCCACCGGGGAGCTGTTTTTT.

The chain carries TRBV7-9 and TRBJ2-1; no clear D. The CDR3 has 17 amino acids. V lost 3 bases and J lost 5, with 20 bases in between. Looked up from germline, CDR1 is SEHNR and CDR2 is FQNEAQ (reference sequence). The DNA of the CDR3 is TGTGCCAGCAGCTTCCCTACCCTCGGACCCAAAAACAATGAGCAGTTCTTC. It translates to CASSFPTLGPKNNEQFF.

V and J are TRBV5-5 and TRBJ2-7; D is possibly TRBD1 (6 bases). V was shortened by 1 base and J by 4 bases, with 15 bases between the two germline ends. Germline V lookup: CDR1 SGHKS, CDR2 YYEKEE (reference sequence). This CDR3 is 15 amino acids long. CDR3 in DNA: TGTGCCAGCAGCTTGATGGGACACGAAATTTACGAGCAGTACTTC. The encoded protein is CASSLMGHEIYEQYF.

The J gene is TRBJ2-7, the V gene TRBV10-2; weak D call: TRBD2 (5 bases). V was shortened by 10 bases and J by 9 bases, with 31 bases between the two germline ends. CDR1 is WSHSY, CDR2 SAAADI, per germline. CDR3 size: 16 residues. CDR3 residues: CATAGLKLSYGQGQYF. CDR3 nucleotides: TGCGCCACCGCCGGACTCAAGCTCTCCTACGGCCAAGGGCAGTACTTC.

J is TRBJ2-5 and V is TRBV6-6; TRBD1 matches at 10 bases. Germline CDR1 reads MNHNY; CDR2 reads SVGAGI (reference sequence). J gave up 4 bases and V 6 bases, and 8 bases lay outside the gene matches. The CDR3 is 15 residues long. Here the CDR3 reads CASSPRDRGRETQYF. For the CDR3, the DNA is TGTGCCAGCAGCCCTCGGGACAGGGGTAGAGAGACCCAGTACTTC.

For the CDR3, the DNA is TGTGCCAGCAGCTTGGTTGGCCAGAACACTGAAGCTTTCTTT. Protein: CASSLVGQNTEAFF. This chain links TRBV5-5 with TRBJ1-1; no reliable D call. Germline CDR1 is SGHKS and CDR2 is YYEKEE (reference sequence). V was pared by 0 bases and J by 1 base, with 7 bases between. The CDR3 sequence is 14 residues long.

CDR3 nucleotide sequence: TGTGCCAGCAGAGGGACAGATGACTATTCTAACTATGGCTACACCTTC. Translating it yields CASRGTDDYSNYGYTF. V is TRBV6-6 and J is TRBJ1-2; 7 positions agree with TRBD1. V shed 6 bases and J 0 bases; nucleotides not matched to a gene: 10. CDR1 MNHNY and CDR2 SVGAGI come from the germline V gene (reference sequence). CDR3 length: 16 amino acids.

This rearrangement joins TRBV5-1 to TRBJ2-1; D may be TRBD1 (6 bases). This CDR3 has 13 residues. Trimming removed 5 bases at V and 6 bases at J, with 12 bases between. Germline V CDR1 and CDR2: SGHRS, YFSETQ. The CDR3 DNA reads TGCGCCAGCAGTAGGGACAACACCAATGAGCAGTTCTTC. This codes for CASSRDNTNEQFF.

This chain links TRBV4-1 with TRBJ1-5; the D gene is possibly TRBD1 (6 bases). Trimming left V 1 base short and J 4 bases short, with 14 bases between. Germline loops: CDR1 MGHRA, CDR2 YSYEKL. The length of the CDR3 is 16 residues. CDR3 coding DNA: TGCGCCAGCAGCCAAGTAGCGGGGGCAGGGAATCAGCCCCAGCATTTT. It specifies CASSQVAGAGNQPQHF.

This clone was observed a few times. The J gene is TRBJ1-1, the V gene TRBV2, with 7 bases that match TRBD1. Germline V CDR1 and CDR2: SNHLY, FYNNEI. V dropped 6 bases and J dropped 0; count of bases not matched to a gene: 1. This CDR3 has 13 amino acids. Here the CDR3 DNA reads TGTGCCAGCAGACAGGGGCTGAACACTGAAGCTTTCTTT. This sequence encodes CASRQGLNTEAFF.

This sequence joins TRBV5-4 and TRBJ2-3, with D possibly called TRBD1 or TRBD2 (5 bases each). There are 15 residues in the CDR3. Looked up from germline, CDR1 is SGHNT and CDR2 is YYREEE (reference sequence). V shed 0 bases and J shed 5 bases, with 13 bases lying between them. The CDR3 DNA reads TGTGCCAGCAGCTTGGTCTCCCGTGGGGGAGATACGCAGTATTTT. Protein sequence: CASSLVSRGGDTQYF.

The genes are TRBV28 and TRBJ2-1; D perhaps matches TRBD1 (6 bases). CDR1 is MDHEN, CDR2 SYDVKM, per germline. The V end lost 8 bases, the J end lost 2 bases, and 19 bases lay between the germline ends. The CDR3 contains 16 residues. CDR3 protein: CASLSGGGLTYNEQFF. The CDR3 DNA sequence: TGTGCCAGCCTGAGTGGGGGCGGACTGACCTACAATGAGCAGTTCTTC.

The chain carries TRBV7-9 and TRBJ2-7; no reliable D call. The germline V gene encodes CDR1 SEHNR and CDR2 FQNEAQ (reference sequence). V was pared by 4 bases and J by 0 bases, with 10 bases between. The CDR3 covers 14 residues. The CDR3 here is CASSSTVSSYEQYF. The CDR3, as DNA: TGTGCCAGCAGCTCGACGGTAAGCTCCTACGAGCAGTACTTC.

The V call is TRBV28, the J call TRBJ2-7; 7 bases align to TRBD1. Germline lookup yields CDR1 MDHEN and CDR2 SYDVKM. V gave up 6 bases and J gave up 0 bases; unmatched junction bases: 8. CDR3 length: 15 amino acids. CDR3 region: CASRQTGTDSYEQYF. CDR3 nucleotide sequence: TGTGCCAGCAGACAGACCGGGACAGACTCCTACGAGCAGTACTTC.

J is TRBJ2-5 and V is TRBV4-1, with D perhaps given as TRBD1 or TRBD2 (6 bases each). Germline CDR1 is MGHRA and CDR2 is YSYEKL. V gave up 0 bases and J gave up 5 bases, with 22 bases separating them. CDR3 length equals 18 residues. The CDR3 sequence is CASSQDRGPQGRRETQYF. As DNA, the CDR3 is TGCGCCAGCAGCCAAGATCGGGGGCCACAGGGCCGCCGGGAGACCCAGTACTTC.

V is TRBV5-4 and J is TRBJ2-7, with D uncertain. The CDR3 is 14 amino acids. V was trimmed by 1 base and J by 5 bases, leaving 13 bases between them. Germline CDR1 reads SGHNT; CDR2 reads YYREEE (reference sequence). The CDR3: CASSLNQVSNEQYF. The CDR3 DNA follows: TGTGCCAGCAGCTTGAATCAAGTTTCCAACGAGCAGTACTTC.

The chain combines TRBV27 with TRBJ2-3; weak D call: TRBD2 (7 bases). CDR1 and CDR2 (germline): MNHEY, SMNVEV (reference sequence). The CDR3 extends over 16 amino acids. Trimming pared 7 bases from V and 3 bases from J, leaving 20 bases between. The CDR3: CASTPGASGYTDTQYF. CDR3 sequence (DNA): TGTGCCAGCACACCGGGGGCTAGCGGTTATACAGATACGCAGTATTTT.

The chain recombines TRBV2 with TRBJ1-4; perhaps TRBD1 as D (6 bases). The germline V and J ends were trimmed by 6 bases and 2 bases, with 16 bases remaining between them. The CDR3 runs to 16 residues. Germline-derived CDR1 and CDR2 are SNHLY and FYNNEI. The CDR3 is CASSTGPGATNEKLFF. CDR3 in DNA: TGTGCCAGCAGCACCGGACCGGGGGCCACTAATGAAAAACTGTTTTTT.

CDR3 loop: CASSVGPGSNTEAFF. The CDR3 region has the DNA TGTGCCAGCAGCGTAGGTCCGGGTTCTAACACTGAAGCTTTCTTT. This chain uses TRBV9 with TRBJ1-1; D remains ambiguous. Germline CDR1 reads SGDLS; CDR2 reads YYNGEE. CDR3 size: 15 residues. V was trimmed by 0 bases and J by 2 bases, leaving 11 bases between them.

The CDR3 spells CASSRDWSQYF. The CDR3 bases are TGTGCCAGCAGTCGGGACTGGTCCCAGTACTTC. The V call is TRBV6-1, the J call TRBJ2-5; TRBD2 might be the D (6 bases). The germline gives CDR1 MNHNS, CDR2 SASEGT. V lost 5 bases and J 9 bases, leaving 10 bases between the germline ends. The length of the CDR3 is 11 residues.

This clone was seen a single time. This rearrangement joins TRBV5-1 to TRBJ2-1; no reliable D call. Germline CDR1 is SGHRS and CDR2 is YFSETQ. This CDR3 contains 15 residues. With 1 base removed from V and 0 bases from J, the gap between germline ends came to 8 bases. In DNA, the CDR3 is TGCGCCAGCAGCTTGCGCGTTGACTCCTACAATGAGCAGTTCTTC. This sequence encodes CASSLRVDSYNEQFF.

The CDR3: CASIGNRAFF. The DNA for the CDR3 is TGTGCCAGCATAGGGAATCGGGCTTTCTTT. The chain couples TRBV28 to TRBJ1-1; D is unresolved. This CDR3 is built from 10 residues. V was cut by 7 bases and J by 11 bases, with 11 bases left in between. Germline assignment: CDR1 MDHEN and CDR2 SYDVKM.

V gene TRBV5-4 combines with J gene TRBJ2-5, with 7 bases identical to TRBD2. CDR1 is SGHNT, CDR2 YYREEE, per germline (reference sequence). The trim removed 0 bases at V and 5 bases at J, leaving 7 bases unmatched. The CDR3 has 15 amino acids. CDR3 protein: CASSLAGGSRETQYF. The DNA of the CDR3 is TGTGCCAGCAGCTTGGCCGGCGGGAGTAGGGAGACCCAGTACTTC.

This clone came up a few times. The chain is built from TRBV5-1 and TRBJ1-1, with D unresolved. CDR3 length: 15 residues. The V and J ends lost 5 bases and 3 bases respectively, with 17 bases between them. Germline CDR1 is SGHRS and CDR2 is YFSETQ. The CDR3: CASSPSELAYTEAFF. The DNA of the CDR3 is TGCGCCAGCAGTCCTTCCGAGTTGGCGTACACTGAAGCTTTCTTT.

The chain has TRBV6-1 and TRBJ2-5; 12 bases agree with TRBD2. With 3 bases clipped from V and 5 bases from J, the junction kept 4 bases outside the gene matches. The CDR3 contains 15 residues. Germline loops: CDR1 MNHNS, CDR2 SASEGT. The CDR3 bases are TGTGCCAGCAGTGACCCTAGCGGGAGGGCTGAGACCCAGTACTTC. This translates into CASSDPSGRAETQYF.

This chain joins TRBV30 and TRBJ2-2; 10 nucleotides line up with TRBD2. Germline V lookup: CDR1 GTSNPN, CDR2 SVGIG (reference sequence). The V segment lost 1 base and the J segment 4 bases; nucleotides outside the gene matches: 15. This CDR3 comprises 19 residues. The CDR3 sequence is CAWSETQGVAGGITGELFF. CDR3 bases: TGTGCCTGGAGTGAGACCCAGGGGGTAGCGGGAGGTATCACCGGGGAGCTGTTTTTT. Looking up the rest from reference TRBV30 and TRBJ2-2 gives the full variable domain: SQTIHQWPATLVQPVGSPLSLECTVEGTSNPNLYWYRQAAGRGLQLLFYSVGIGQISSEVPQNLSASRPQDRQFILSSKKLLLSDSGFYLCAWSETQGVAGGITGELFFGEGSRLTVL.

As DNA, the CDR3 is TGCGCCAGCAGCCAAGCACAATTCTACGAGCAGTACTTC. Translating it yields CASSQAQFYEQYF. The chain uses TRBV4-1 and TRBJ2-7, with D hard to call. The V gene lost 1 base and the J gene lost 3 bases, with 7 bases spanning the gap. This CDR3 is built from 13 residues. The germline V gene has CDR1 MGHRA and CDR2 YSYEKL.

As DNA, the CDR3 is TGTGCCAGCAGCAAGAGACAGGGAGGCGAGCAGTACTTC. This codes for CASSKRQGGEQYF. J is TRBJ2-7 and V is TRBV6-5, with D maybe TRBD1 (7 bases). The V end lost 6 bases, the J end lost 6 bases, and 15 bases lay between the germline ends. The CDR3 totals 13 residues. The germline CDR1 and CDR2 sequences are MNHEY and SVGAGI.